This TCR beta chain was sequenced for a study of radiotherapy plus CTLA-4 blockade in lung cancer (dated by TCRdb to 2016 to 2019). Concerning the study at large: Objective responses were observed in approximately 18% of enrolled patients, and disease control was achieved in around 30%. Study-wide findings and limitations: Increased serum interferon-beta after radiation, together with early dynamic changes in blood T cell clones, were reported to be the strongest predictors of response. After treatment with radiotherapy and ipilimumab, TCR clones that originated in tumors expanded in peripheral blood.

CDR3 length: 15 amino acids, cysteine to phenylalanine. Only the CDR3 part of the read is kept: 45 bases, read in frame from the first base. Cut back by 4 bases and 4 bases, the V and J ends lie 17 bases apart. CDR1 and CDR2, looked up from the germline V gene, are SGDLS and YYNGEE. A remark on this clone: No cognate antigen has been identified for it. No much larger clone exists at a distance of one base, and base qualities are not known.

Library preparation used the immunoSEQ multiplex PCR assay. This is the immuneACCESS table as TCRdb keeps it, with only in-frame sequences that have V and J called. A part of the clones is gone; compared with another copy, unresolved V genes explain less than half, and the rest is unexplained. For this sample the table gives about 78,000 clones, of which around 88% were detected only once. More than 2% of the sample rests with the top ten. The study evaluated CTLA-4 blockade (ipilimumab) given together with focal radiation therapy in patients who had chemo-refractory metastatic non-small-cell lung cancer.

The source is a human donor with non-small cell lung cancer who had a partial response to radiotherapy plus ipilimumab. The specimen comprised peripheral blood, sampled from a patient treated with radiotherapy plus ipilimumab. This sequence uses TRBV9 and TRBJ1-1; possibly the D gene is TRBD1, per 5 matching bases. The nucleotide sequence is TGTGCCAGCAGCCCTGGAGGGGCGCGAAGCACTGAAGCTTTCTTT. It translates to CASSPGGARSTEAFF.